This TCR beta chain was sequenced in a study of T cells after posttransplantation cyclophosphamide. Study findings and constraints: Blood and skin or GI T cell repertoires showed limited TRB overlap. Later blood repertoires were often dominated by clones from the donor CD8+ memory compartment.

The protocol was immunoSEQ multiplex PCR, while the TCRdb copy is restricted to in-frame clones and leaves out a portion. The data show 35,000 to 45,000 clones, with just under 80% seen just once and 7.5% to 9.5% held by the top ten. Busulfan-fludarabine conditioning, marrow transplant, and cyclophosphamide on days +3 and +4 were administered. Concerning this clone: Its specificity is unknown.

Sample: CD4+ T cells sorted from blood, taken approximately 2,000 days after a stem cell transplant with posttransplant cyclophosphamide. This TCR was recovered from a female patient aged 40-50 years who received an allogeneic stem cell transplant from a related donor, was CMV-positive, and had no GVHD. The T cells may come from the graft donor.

The CDR3 spells CATKDRFTYEQYF. In DNA form, the CDR3 reads TGTGCCACCAAGGACAGGTTCACCTACGAGCAGTACTTC. The chain joins TRBV19 to TRBJ2-7, with 7 bases aligning to TRBD1. CDR3 length equals 13 residues. CDR1 is LNHDA, CDR2 SQIVND, per germline (reference sequence). V shed 10 bases and J 2 bases; nucleotides not matched to a gene: 8. Drawing the rest from reference TRBV19 and TRBJ2-7, the complete variable domain is DGGITQSPKYLFRKEGQNVTLSCEQNLNHDAMYWYRQDPGQGLRLIYYSQIVNDFQKGDIAEGYSVSREKKESFPLTVTSAQKNPTAFYLCATKDRFTYEQYFGPGTRLTVT.